A single sample is the source of the 24 T cell receptor beta chains below, sequenced in a study of T cell responses to AZD1222 COVID-19 vaccine. Measured with immunoSEQ multiplex PCR; TCRdb has only the in-frame clones, and not every one. This table holds 95,000 to 120,000 clones, approximately 90% found once. Sequencing was performed on peripheral blood, taken 28 days after the second AZD1222 dose. The receptors stem from an adult who received the AZD1222 COVID-19 vaccine.

The chain links TRBV6-5 to TRBJ2-2; 7 nucleotides line up with TRBD1. CDR1 and CDR2 (germline): MNHEY, SVGAGI. The CDR3 contains 14 residues. V lost 7 bases, J lost 2 bases, and 4 bases stayed unmatched. The CDR3 is CASIGTANTGELFF. Written as DNA, the CDR3 is TGTGCCAGCATCGGGACAGCAAACACCGGGGAGCTGTTTTTT.

This chain uses TRBV27 with TRBJ1-5; D is undetermined. Per the germline V gene, CDR1 is MNHEY and CDR2 is SMNVEV (reference sequence). This CDR3 has 12 amino acids. V was trimmed by 6 bases and J by 6 bases, leaving 9 bases between them. CDR3 sequence reads: CASSKYGQPQHF. CDR3 in DNA: TGTGCCAGCAGCAAGTACGGTCAGCCCCAGCATTTT.

The chain carries TRBV6-5 and TRBJ2-6, with D perhaps TRBD1 (6 bases). Germline-derived CDR1 and CDR2 are MNHEY and SVGAGI. The CDR3 has 15 amino acids. The V gene lost 8 bases and the J gene lost 0 bases, with 11 bases spanning the gap. The CDR3 protein is CASQPGDSGANVLTF. The CDR3 DNA reads TGTGCCAGCCAACCAGGGGACTCTGGGGCCAACGTCCTGACTTTC.

In DNA, the CDR3 is TGTGCTAGTGGGATAAGAGATAACTATGGCTACACCTTC. This encodes CASGIRDNYGYTF. The chain couples TRBV12-5 to TRBJ1-2, with D unresolved. Trimming removed 6 bases at V and 1 base at J, with 9 bases between. Germline CDR1 LGHNT, CDR2 FRNRAP. The CDR3 length is 13 residues.

This rearrangement joins TRBV29-1 to TRBJ1-2; 11 nucleotides line up with TRBD1. J lost 4 bases, V lost 5 bases, and 9 bases had no gene match. CDR1 and CDR2 (germline): SQVTM, ANQGSEA. The CDR3 contains 15 residues. The CDR3 here is CSVFPGTGGIYGYTF. The CDR3 nucleotides are TGCAGCGTTTTCCCCGGGACAGGGGGAATCTATGGCTACACCTTC.

This clone was observed a single time. This chain connects TRBV7-8 to TRBJ2-1, with 8 bases that match TRBD2. Germline V CDR1 and CDR2: SGHVS, FQNEAQ. V lost 7 bases and J lost 2; bases outside the gene matches: 13. CDR3 length: 17 amino acids. The CDR3 region is CASTPGSGAPPYNEQFF. CDR3 in DNA: TGTGCCAGCACCCCGGGTAGCGGGGCCCCCCCCTACAATGAGCAGTTCTTC.

The rearrangement links TRBV19 to TRBJ1-6, with TRBD1 matching 8 bases. CDR1 is LNHDA, CDR2 SQIVND, per germline (reference sequence). CDR3 size: 15 residues. V gave up 5 bases and J gave up 8 bases; unmatched junction bases: 8. The CDR3 region has the DNA TGTGCCAGTAGTCAGGAAACAGGGGGACATTCACCCCTCCACTTT. It specifies CASSQETGGHSPLHF.

The chain has TRBV10-3 and TRBJ1-6; 9 bases agree with TRBD1. Germline V gene data show CDR1 as ENHRY and CDR2 as SYGVKD. Trimming cost V 10 bases and J 7 bases; bases outside gene matches: 2. CDR3 size: 12 residues. CDR3 protein: CATGTGNSPLHF. The CDR3 nucleotides are TGTGCCACCGGGACAGGGAATTCACCCCTCCACTTT.

The chain recombines TRBV20-1 with TRBJ1-5, with D unresolved. The germline V gene encodes CDR1 DFQATT and CDR2 SNEGSKA (reference sequence). The CDR3 totals 16 residues. V was shortened by 3 bases and J by 0 bases, with 15 bases between the two germline ends. The CDR3 is CSASWIERDSNQPQHF. Written as DNA, the CDR3 is TGCAGTGCTAGTTGGATTGAGAGGGATAGCAATCAGCCCCAGCATTTT.

This rearrangement joins TRBV2 to TRBJ2-5; D might be TRBD1 or TRBD2, each matching 5 bases. The germline V and J ends were trimmed by 11 bases and 6 bases, with 13 bases remaining between them. The CDR3 runs to 11 residues. Germline V lookup: CDR1 SNHLY, CDR2 FYNNEI. The CDR3 spells CAGGAAKTQYF. The CDR3 DNA follows: TGTGCCGGGGGTGCTGCCAAGACCCAGTACTTC.

In this sample, this clone turned up once. The chain is built from TRBV3-1 (or the pseudogene TRBV3-2) and TRBJ2-3; 8 bases fit TRBD2. CDR3 length: 13 amino acids. Trimming at V came to 4 bases and at J to 5 bases, leaving 2 bases not matched to a gene. Germline lookup yields CDR1 LGHDT and CDR2 YNNKEL (reference sequence). The CDR3 loop reads CASSPRGGDTQYF. The CDR3 DNA reads as TGTGCCAGCAGCCCCCGGGGGGGAGATACGCAGTATTTT.

This clone has only one observation. The chain uses TRBV7-2 and TRBJ1-2; D is uncertain. Germline CDR1 reads SGHTA; CDR2 reads FQGNSA. This CDR3 comprises 13 residues. Trimming left V 1 base short and J 7 bases short, with 10 bases between. The CDR3 DNA reads as TGTGCCAGCAGCTTAGATGTAGTCCGTGGCTACACCTTC. Protein product: CASSLDVVRGYTF.

This clone was counted only a few times. This chain uses TRBV5-6 with TRBJ2-5; D call uncertain. V lost 4 bases and J lost 1, with 17 bases in between. This CDR3 region has 16 residues. CDR1 is SGHDT, CDR2 YYEEEE, per germline. CDR3 nucleotide sequence: TGTGCCAGCAGCCATCTCGGACCTACGAGCCAAGAGACCCAGTACTTC. Amino acids: CASSHLGPTSQETQYF.

This clone came up once. This chain links TRBV7-5 with TRBJ1-2; TRBD1 was called by the table and not checked on the DNA. TRBV7-5 is a pseudogene segment. This CDR3 is built from 15 residues. The CDR3 protein is CARSGRDRPIYGYTF. The CDR3 region has the DNA TGTGCCAGAAGCGGTAGAGACAGGCCGATCTATGGCTACACCTTC.

The rearrangement links TRBV2 to TRBJ2-1, with D possibly being TRBD1 or TRBD2 (5 bases each). The CDR3 covers 10 residues. V lost 6 bases, J lost 16 bases, and 13 bases lay in between. The germline gives CDR1 SNHLY, CDR2 FYNNEI. Here the CDR3 DNA reads TGTGCCAGCAGCAACCGGGACGATTTCTTC. This encodes CASSNRDDFF.

The chain is built from TRBV7-2 and TRBJ1-1; D call uncertain. This CDR3 region has 13 residues. From germline, CDR1 is SGHTA and CDR2 FQGNSA. The V gene lost 3 bases and the J gene lost 2 bases, with 7 bases spanning the gap. The CDR3 is CASSFLTNTEAFF. CDR3 DNA: TGTGCCAGCAGCTTTCTGACAAACACTGAAGCTTTCTTT.

This chain uses TRBV28 with TRBJ1-2; 7 nucleotides agree with TRBD1. Unmatched junction bases numbered 3, after V lost 6 bases and J lost 2 bases. Germline V gene data show CDR1 as MDHEN and CDR2 as SYDVKM. The length of the CDR3 is 13 residues. The CDR3 DNA is TGTGCCAGCAGAAGGGACAGCAACTATGGCTACACCTTC. It encodes CASRRDSNYGYTF.

This sequence joins TRBV18 and TRBJ1-4; D call uncertain. CDR3 length: 14 amino acids. Germline assignment: CDR1 KGHSH and CDR2 LQKENI. The germline V and J ends were trimmed by 3 bases and 0 bases, with 5 bases remaining between them. Written as DNA, the CDR3 is TGTGCCAGCTCACCGGCGTCAACTAATGAAAAACTGTTTTTT. Translating gives CASSPASTNEKLFF.

This clone occurred once. The chain combines TRBV27 with TRBJ2-3; D uncertain. The CDR3 runs 13 residues. V was trimmed by 7 bases and J by 2 bases, leaving 10 bases between them. Germline assignment: CDR1 MNHEY and CDR2 SMNVEV (reference sequence). Here the CDR3 DNA reads TGTGCCAGCACCCTCCGGAACACAGATACGCAGTATTTT. Protein product: CASTLRNTDTQYF.

The genes are TRBV6-2 or TRBV6-3 and TRBJ2-5; TRBD2 is a possible D gene (6 bases). This CDR3 has 15 residues. Trimming stripped 2 bases from V and 5 bases from J, with 15 bases between. Looked up from germline, CDR1 is MNHEY and CDR2 is SVGEGT. Here the CDR3 reads CASSYGLPGGETQYF. DNA for the CDR3: TGTGCCAGCAGTTACGGGTTACCTGGGGGGGAGACCCAGTACTTC.

This rearrangement joins TRBV6-5 to TRBJ2-2, with D perhaps assigned TRBD1 or TRBD2 (5 bases each). The CDR3 totals 15 residues. CDR1 is MNHEY, CDR2 SVGAGI, per germline. Trimming removed 7 bases from V and 0 bases from J, with 12 bases in between. This CDR3 reads CASTLGVTNTGELFF. Here the CDR3 DNA reads TGTGCCAGCACCCTGGGGGTCACGAACACCGGGGAGCTGTTTTTT.

This clone was recorded once. V is TRBV15 and J is TRBJ2-5; no reliable D call. Germline CDR1 and CDR2: LNHNV and YYDKDF (reference sequence). The CDR3 consists of 12 residues. V shed 4 bases and J shed 2 bases, with 5 bases lying between them. The CDR3 DNA reads TGTGCCACCAGCACTATGCAAGAGACCCAGTACTTC. This sequence encodes CATSTMQETQYF. The variable domain in full, completed from reference TRBV15 and TRBJ2-5, reads DAMVIQNPRYQVTQFGKPVTLSCSQTLNHNVMYWYQQKSSQAPKLLFHYYDKDFNNEADTPDNFQSRRPNTSFCFLDIRSPGLGDTAMYLCATSTMQETQYFGPGTRLLVL.

V usage is TRBV24-1 and J usage is TRBJ2-7; a possible D gene is TRBD2 (5 bases). This CDR3 has 13 residues. The V end lost 0 bases, the J end lost 5 bases, and 7 bases lay between the germline ends. The germline gives CDR1 KGHDR, CDR2 SFDVKD. CDR3 sequence (DNA): TGTGCCACCAGTGATTTGAGGCGGGACGAGCAGTACTTC. It yields the protein CATSDLRRDEQYF.

J is TRBJ2-3 and V is TRBV7-2; 7 nucleotides line up with TRBD2. The V gene's germline CDR1 is SGHTA and CDR2 FQGNSA. V lost 1 base and J lost 1; bases outside the gene matches: 2. The CDR3 has 15 residues. This CDR3 reads CASSLGGGGTDTQYF. The CDR3 bases are TGTGCCAGCAGCTTAGGGGGAGGGGGCACAGATACGCAGTATTTT.